These T cell receptor beta chains were read from a single sample in a study of long-term antiretroviral therapy in people with HIV. The method was immunoSEQ multiplex PCR; TCRdb's version includes in-frame clones alone and lacks a portion of them. Of about 37,000 clones detected, less than 90% appear once; the ten largest clones hold 6.2%. The sequenced sample was unsorted PBMCs, obtained 1 year after starting antiretroviral therapy. The receptors come from a man younger than 35 with HIV. Both conserved end residues are part of each CDR3. A D gene is named only where the DNA matches it firmly. A row's size may be missing; if present it is once, few, many or a size class.

v_call	clone_size	d_call	cdr3_length	j_call	cdr3_nt	cdr3_aa
TRBV10-2	once	.	16	TRBJ2-5	TGCGCCAGCAGTGAAGGTAGCGGTTATTCGGGGGAGACCCAGTACTTC	CASSEGSGYSGETQYF
TRBV7-6	.	.	16	TRBJ2-5	TGTGCCAGCAGCCAACCCAGGGGGGGTACCCAAGAGACCCAGTACTTC	CASSQPRGGTQETQYF
TRBV5-8	.	TRBD1	18	TRBJ2-7	TGTGCCAGCAGCGCTTTACGCCCCGCCGGGACAGGGGACTACGAGCAGTACTTC	CASSALRPAGTGDYEQYF
TRBV19	.	.	16	TRBJ1-3	TGTGCCAGTAGTACCCTTCAGAGATTCTCTGGAAACACCATATATTTT	CASSTLQRFSGNTIYF
TRBV5-4	.	TRBD1	14	TRBJ1-3	TGTGCCAGCAGCCAGACAGGGATCCGAAACACCATATATTTT	CASSQTGIRNTIYF
TRBV28	few	.	10	TRBJ2-5	TGTGCCAGCCAGAGGGAGACCCAGTACTTC	CASQRETQYF
TRBV19	.	.	13	TRBJ1-4	TGTGCCAGCAGTGGGCAGTTGAATGAAAAACTGTTTTTT	CASSGQLNEKLFF
TRBV28	.	TRBD2	13	TRBJ2-7	TGTGCCAGCAGTTTAGGGGCGGGAGGAGAGCAGTACTTC	CASSLGAGGEQYF
TRBV28	.	TRBD2	15	TRBJ2-1	TGTGCCAGCAGTTTCTCCGCTAGCGGGAGTAATGAGCAGTTCTTC	CASSFSASGSNEQFF
TRBV19	.	.	16	TRBJ1-4	TGTGCCAGTAGTATCTTCTGGGGGGCAACTAATGAAAAACTGTTTTTT	CASSIFWGATNEKLFF
TRBV2	.	TRBD2	18	TRBJ2-7	TGTGCCAGCAGGGCTCAGAGGGGACTAGCGCCCTTACTCTACGAGCAGTACTTC	CASRAQRGLAPLLYEQYF
TRBV9	.	.	13	TRBJ2-5	TGTGCCAGCAGCGTAGGGGGGGCTGAGACCCAGTACTTC	CASSVGGAETQYF
TRBV5-1	.	.	14	TRBJ1-1	TGCGCCAGCAGCTTGAGCTTAACCTGGACTGAAGCTTTCTTT	CASSLSLTWTEAFF
TRBV7-9	once	TRBD2	16	TRBJ2-7	TGTGCCAGCAGCTCCACAAGCGGGAGAGGGTTGTACGAGCAGTACTTC	CASSSTSGRGLYEQYF
TRBV25-1	.	.	14	TRBJ1-5	TGTGCCAGCAGTGTCGGTGTGGGTCAGCAGCCCCAGCATTTT	CASSVGVGQQPQHF
TRBV27	.	.	15	TRBJ1-1	TGTGCCAGCCTGAGGGCCGGGGACCTTAACACTGAAGCTTTCTTT	CASLRAGDLNTEAFF
TRBV5-1	.	.	13	TRBJ2-5	TGCGCCAGCAGCCCGGACAGCCAAGAGACCCAGTACTTC	CASSPDSQETQYF
TRBV7-7	.	.	14	TRBJ2-1	TGTGCCAGCAGCTGGGGGACGGGCTACAATGAGCAGTTCTTC	CASSWGTGYNEQFF
TRBV9	once	TRBD1	16	TRBJ2-1	TGTGCCAGCAGCGTAGTAGGACAGGGGGGGTACAATGAGCAGTTCTTC	CASSVVGQGGYNEQFF
TRBV5-1	.	TRBD1	16	TRBJ1-1	TGCGCCAGCAGCCATGACAGGGCGGGAATGAACACTGAAGCTTTCTTT	CASSHDRAGMNTEAFF
TRBV7-6	.	TRBD1	16	TRBJ1-4	TGTGCCAGCAGCTTAGCCCCGACAGGGGCGGGTGAAAAACTGTTTTTT	CASSLAPTGAGEKLFF
TRBV9	.	TRBD1	14	TRBJ1-1	TGTGCCAGCAGCTGGACAGGGAAGGACACTGAAGCTTTCTTT	CASSWTGKDTEAFF
TRBV27	once	TRBD1	14	TRBJ2-7	TGTGCCAGCAGTTCCGGGACAGGGGGGACCGAGCAGTACTTC	CASSSGTGGTEQYF
TRBV18	.	TRBD1	15	TRBJ2-7	TGTGCCAGCTCACCGCGGACAGGTAGCTCCTACGAGCAGTACTTC	CASSPRTGSSYEQYF
TRBV18	.	.	13	TRBJ1-1	TGTGCCAGCTCACCACCCGCAGGGACTGAAGCTTTCTTT	CASSPPAGTEAFF
TRBV25-1	.	.	15	TRBJ2-5	TGTGCCAGCAGCGAATTGGGGGGAGGACAAGAGACCCAGTACTTC	CASSELGGGQETQYF
TRBV5-1	.	.	13	TRBJ1-1	TGCGCCAGCACCCGACCCGGAGACACTGAAGCTTTCTTT	CASTRPGDTEAFF
TRBV5-1	.	TRBD1	19	TRBJ2-7	TGCGCCAGCAGCTTGGTGTTTGACAGGGGGGCGCCGAACCCCTACGAGCAGTACTTC	CASSLVFDRGAPNPYEQYF
TRBV9	.	.	15	TRBJ2-1	TGTGCCAGCAGCGTAGGTCTAGAGCCTCTTGGTGAGCAGTTCTTC	CASSVGLEPLGEQFF
TRBV7-2	.	.	13	TRBJ1-2	TGTGCCAGCAGCTTAGGGACAGCGGATGGCTACACCTTC	CASSLGTADGYTF
TRBV7-9	.	.	14	TRBJ1-2	TGTGCCAGCACCCTAGGGGGGGGACCCTATGGCTACACCTTC	CASTLGGGPYGYTF
TRBV5-5	.	TRBD1	19	TRBJ2-6	TGTGCCAGCAGCGGTGACTCGGGACAGGGGATATTCGGGTTCAACGTCCTGACTTTC	CASSGDSGQGIFGFNVLTF
TRBV29-1	.	TRBD1	14	TRBJ1-2	TGCAGCGTTGAAGATTCCGGGACAGACTATGGCTACACCTTC	CSVEDSGTDYGYTF
TRBV25-1	.	TRBD1	14	TRBJ2-4	TGTGCCAGCAGGGGACAGGGGGCCAAAAACATTCAGTACTTC	CASRGQGAKNIQYF
TRBV5-5	once	.	17	TRBJ1-5	TGTGCCAGCAGCAGGGACACGGTAGGAATCAGCAATCAGCCCCAGCATTTT	CASSRDTVGISNQPQHF
TRBV7-9	.	TRBD1	13	TRBJ2-1	TGTGCCAGCAGCGGACATCCGGGACAGGAGCAGTTCTTC	CASSGHPGQEQFF
TRBV10-3	.	.	14	TRBJ1-2	TGTGCCATCAGTGAGTCGGAGCAGGGCTATGGCTACACCTTC	CAISESEQGYGYTF
TRBV5-1	.	.	13	TRBJ2-7	TGCGCCAGCAGCCTGGAGGGAGCCTACGAGCAGTACTTC	CASSLEGAYEQYF
TRBV9	.	.	20	TRBJ2-5	TGTGCCAGCAGCGACCACCTCCTCCAGTGGGGGACCCCGGGTATGGAGACCCAGTACTTC	CASSDHLLQWGTPGMETQYF
TRBV18	.	.	17	TRBJ1-2	TGTGCCAGCTCACCACCGGAGTACAGGGCATTAAACTATGGCTACACCTTC	CASSPPEYRALNYGYTF
TRBV7-2	.	.	14	TRBJ2-3	TGTGCCAGCAGCTCACCGTTTAGCACAGATACGCAGTATTTT	CASSSPFSTDTQYF
TRBV19	few	.	14	TRBJ2-7	TGTGCCAGTAGTATAGCGGGCACCTCGTACGAGCAGTACTTC	CASSIAGTSYEQYF
TRBV9	.	TRBD1	14	TRBJ1-5	TGTGCCAGCAGCGACCAGGGGGCTCCTCAGCCCCAGCATTTT	CASSDQGAPQPQHF
TRBV9	.	TRBD2	15	TRBJ2-2	TGTGCCAGCAGCGCCGGGACTAGTAGGGCCGGGGAGCTGTTTTTT	CASSAGTSRAGELFF
TRBV19	.	.	15	TRBJ2-6	TGTGCCAGTAGTAGAACAGGCTCTGGGGCCAACGTCCTGACTTTC	CASSRTGSGANVLTF
TRBV27	.	.	15	TRBJ1-2	TGTGCCAGCAGTTTCAAAACAGGAAACAACTATGGCTACACCTTC	CASSFKTGNNYGYTF
TRBV18	.	.	15	TRBJ2-2	TGTGCCAGCTCACCAACGGGGGCGGACACCGGGGAGCTGTTTTTT	CASSPTGADTGELFF
TRBV7-9	.	TRBD1	16	TRBJ1-4	TGTGCCAGCAGCCTGAAAGGGACAGGGAGACACGAAAAACTGTTTTTT	CASSLKGTGRHEKLFF
TRBV19	.	TRBD1	13	TRBJ1-2	TGTGCCAGTAGTATTACAGGGGGCGCGGGCTACACCTTC	CASSITGGAGYTF
TRBV10-3	.	.	16	TRBJ1-2	TGTGCCATCAGTGAGTCGACAAGGAACAGAAACTATGGCTACACCTTC	CAISESTRNRNYGYTF
TRBV7-8	few	TRBD2	18	TRBJ2-7	TGTGCCAGCAGCTTAGCGGTGGCTAGCGGGGGGCTCTCCTACGAGCAGTACTTC	CASSLAVASGGLSYEQYF
TRBV28	.	.	16	TRBJ2-2	TGTGCCAGCAGCCCTACGCGGTTTGTCAACACCGGGGAGCTGTTTTTT	CASSPTRFVNTGELFF
TRBV6-5	.	.	15	TRBJ1-2	TGTGCCAGCAGTTACGAGGCAGCCCCTCGCTATGGCTACACCTTC	CASSYEAAPRYGYTF
TRBV21-1	.	.	14	TRBJ2-7	TGTGCCAGCAGCAAAGGGGGACCTCTCTACGAGCAGTACTTC	CASSKGGPLYEQYF
TRBV6-1	.	.	12	TRBJ2-7	TGTGCCAGCAGTGGGGTCTCCTACGAGCAGTACTTC	CASSGVSYEQYF